The 27 T cell receptor beta chains below come from one sample, sequenced in a study of T cell repertoires in cytomegalovirus infection. One entry per CDR3 protein, called by TCRdb with MiXCR from the reads. Here the sample spans fewer than 900,000 distinct CDR3 sequences, just under 30% being singletons. These receptors have no known antigen. This material consisted of cultured CD8+ T cells from PBMCs, taken from culture after CMV antigen stimulation. Source of these receptors: a human donor in good health (CMV status not recorded). Some clones in this sample may be carry-over from other donors' samples.

In its sample, this clonotype was seen a few times. The chain combines TRBV6-1 with TRBJ1-4; 9 positions match TRBD1. V gave up 4 bases and J gave up 5 bases; unmatched junction bases: 17. The CDR3 sequence is 19 residues long. CDR1 is MNHNS, CDR2 SASEGT, per germline. The CDR3 protein is CASSGLSGTGMGLNEKLFF. The CDR3, as DNA: TGTGCCAGCAGTGGCCTTTCCGGGACAGGGATGGGTCTCAATGAAAAACTGTTTTTT.

This clonotype was found a few times. The chain links TRBV7-9 to TRBJ1-1; no definite D call. Germline CDR1 SEHNR, CDR2 FQNEAQ (reference sequence). The ends were cut back, 3 bases at V and 8 bases at J, with 10 bases in the middle. The CDR3 spans 12 residues. Here the CDR3 reads CASSLLLPEAFF. The CDR3 coding sequence is TGTGCCAGCAGCTTGCTGCTCCCGGAAGCTTTCTTT.

This clonotype was picked up a small number of times. This chain connects TRBV28 to TRBJ2-1; 10 nucleotides agree with TRBD2. Trimming took 3 bases from V and 0 from J; bases not matched to a gene: 8. Per germline, CDR1 MDHEN and CDR2 SYDVKM. The CDR3 loop spans 18 amino acids. Written as DNA, the CDR3 is TGTGCCAGCAGTTTGGCTAGCGGGGGTCTGAGCTCCTACAATGAGCAGTTCTTC. The encoded protein is CASSLASGGLSSYNEQFF.

The chain uses TRBV29-1 and TRBJ1-2; TRBD1 is a possible D gene (6 bases). V lost 3 bases to trimming and J lost 4 bases, with 18 bases between them. The CDR3 is made up of 15 amino acids. The germline V gene has CDR1 SQVTM and CDR2 ANQGSEA. CDR3 in amino acids: CSVETSEGTLYGYTF. The CDR3 bases are TGCAGCGTTGAGACTTCTGAGGGGACACTCTATGGCTACACCTTC.

The chain has TRBV5-6 and TRBJ1-1; no firm D call. The CDR3 runs 14 residues. Per the germline V gene, CDR1 is SGHDT and CDR2 is YYEEEE. With 0 bases removed from V and 6 bases from J, the gap between germline ends came to 12 bases. As DNA, the CDR3 is TGTGCCAGCAGCTTGGGGCGCATGGACTCTGAAGCTTTCTTT. Amino acids: CASSLGRMDSEAFF.

This clonotype was recorded a few times. The chain is built from TRBV11-2 and TRBJ2-4, with TRBD2 identical over 8 bases. The CDR3 totals 15 residues. Per germline, CDR1 SGHAT and CDR2 FQNNGV. The ends lost 5 bases at V and 6 bases at J; junction bases unmatched: 9. In DNA form, the CDR3 reads TGTGCCAGCAGCCCAAGGAGCGGGGGAATAAACATTCAGTACTTC. Encoded protein: CASSPRSGGINIQYF.

This sequence joins TRBV9 and TRBJ2-6, with unresolved D. Germline V gene sequence: CDR1 SGDLS, CDR2 YYNGEE. The CDR3 length is 15 residues. V was pared by 3 bases and J by 1 base, with 8 bases between. In nucleotides, the CDR3 is TGTGCCAGCAGCGGCCTCGGGTCTGGGGCCAACGTCCTGACTTTC. This encodes CASSGLGSGANVLTF.

The sample holds many counts of this clonotype. The chain links TRBV15 to TRBJ2-1; no clear D gene. This CDR3 has 13 residues. Germline lookup yields CDR1 LNHNV and CDR2 YYDKDF (reference sequence). Trimming removed 5 bases from V and 4 bases from J, with 9 bases in between. For the CDR3, the DNA is TGTGCCACCAGCTTTCACGGTTACAATGAGCAGTTCTTC. Protein product: CATSFHGYNEQFF.

This chain uses TRBV7-9 with TRBJ2-7; 8 bases agree with TRBD1. The CDR3 length is 12 residues. Trimming cost V 5 bases and J 9 bases; bases outside gene matches: 6. The germline V gene encodes CDR1 SEHNR and CDR2 FQNEAQ (reference sequence). The CDR3 reads CASSPAQGAQYF. The CDR3 DNA reads TGTGCCAGCAGCCCAGCCCAGGGGGCGCAGTACTTC.

As regards this clonotype: Since a much larger clone is just one base distant, this may be a read error. The V call is TRBV7-8, the J call TRBJ1-2; no clear D. This CDR3 is built from 13 residues. Germline lookup yields CDR1 SGHVS and CDR2 FQNEAQ. V lost 0 bases, J lost 4 bases, and 6 bases lay in between. The CDR3 DNA is TGTGCCAGCAGCTTAGCGAGGGCCTATGGCTACACCTTC. Protein sequence: CASSLARAYGYTF.

The chain recombines TRBV6-1 with TRBJ1-5; D unresolved. The CDR3 spans 14 residues. Trimming shortened V by 2 bases and J by 6 bases, and 11 bases separated the two germline ends. Per germline, CDR1 MNHNS and CDR2 SASEGT. CDR3 sequence reads: CASSEWGRVQPQHF. The CDR3 coding sequence is TGTGCCAGCAGTGAATGGGGTCGGGTTCAGCCCCAGCATTTT.

The CDR3 is CASSLGHGSPLHF. As DNA, the CDR3 is TGTGCCAGCAGTTTGGGGCATGGTTCACCCCTCCACTTT. V is TRBV12-3 or TRBV12-4 and J is TRBJ1-6; possibly TRBD1 for D (5 bases). CDR3 size: 13 residues. Trimming removed 3 bases from V and 9 bases from J, with 9 bases in between.

As regards this clonotype: One junction end disagrees with the germline gene, perhaps due to a read error. The rearrangement joins TRBV7-9 to TRBJ2-1; D is unclear. This CDR3 has 17 residues. CDR1 is SEHNR, CDR2 FQNEAQ, per germline (reference sequence). The CDR3 DNA sequence: TGTGCCAGCAGCTTAGATTTTGGCAATCCCTCCAACAATGAGCAGTTCTTC. Protein product: CASSLDFGNPSNNEQFF.

This clonotype was found a few times. This chain links TRBV27 with TRBJ2-2; 8 bases match TRBD1. V dropped 8 bases and J dropped 5; count of bases not matched to a gene: 7. Germline CDR1 reads MNHEY; CDR2 reads SMNVEV (reference sequence). CDR3 length equals 14 residues. The CDR3 region has the DNA TGTGCCAGCTTTGGACAGGGTTTGACCGGGGAGCTGTTTTTT. It encodes CASFGQGLTGELFF.

This clonotype was recorded at least ten times. J is TRBJ2-2 and V is TRBV7-2, with TRBD2 matching 8 bases. The length of the CDR3 is 14 residues. Germline CDR1 is SGHTA and CDR2 is FQGNSA. J gave up 10 bases and V 5 bases, and 9 bases lay outside the gene matches. CDR3 protein: CASSPGLARKELFF. Written as DNA, the CDR3 is TGTGCCAGCAGCCCCGGACTAGCCAGGAAGGAGCTGTTTTTT.

The V gene is TRBV7-9, the J gene TRBJ2-7; D is uncertain. The CDR3 spans 16 residues. CDR1 SEHNR and CDR2 FQNEAQ come from the germline V gene (reference sequence). V was cut by 5 bases and J by 3 bases, with 20 bases left in between. CDR3 protein: CASSLARIENNYEQYF. CDR3 coding DNA: TGTGCCAGCAGCCTCGCCAGGATCGAAAACAACTACGAGCAGTACTTC. The full variable domain, with the rest looked up from reference TRBV7-9 and TRBJ2-7, is DTGVSQNPRHKITKRGQNVTFRCDPISEHNRLYWYRQTLGQGPEFLTYFQNEAQLEKSRLLSDRFSAERPKGSFSTLEIQRTEQGDSAMYLCASSLARIENNYEQYFGPGTRLTVT.

The V and J genes are TRBV27 and TRBJ2-3, with 12 nucleotides matching TRBD2. CDR3 length: 16 residues. CDR1 is MNHEY, CDR2 SMNVEV, per germline (reference sequence). V lost 1 base, J lost 3 bases, and 2 bases stayed unmatched. The chain's CDR3 is CASSLFLAGGTDTQYF. CDR3 nucleotide sequence: TGTGCCAGCAGTTTATTTCTAGCGGGGGGGACAGATACGCAGTATTTT.

This chain joins TRBV12-5 and TRBJ1-4, with 9 bases lining up with TRBD1. Germline CDR1 LGHNT, CDR2 FRNRAP. The CDR3 runs 15 residues. Germline trimming cut 5 bases from V and 6 bases from J; bases unmatched to any gene: 7. The CDR3 loop reads CASGPAGTGYEKLFF. CDR3 bases: TGTGCTAGTGGTCCCGCCGGGACAGGGTATGAAAAACTGTTTTTT.

The CDR3 coding sequence is TGTGCCAGCAGCTTAGAGGGACTAGCTAACGAGCAGTACTTC. This codes for CASSLEGLANEQYF. The gene calls are TRBV7-6 and TRBJ2-7, with 9 positions matching TRBD2. Losses at the gene ends were 1 base for V and 5 bases for J; bases not matched to a gene: 3. The CDR3 spans 14 residues. Germline V gives CDR1 SGHVS, CDR2 FNYEAQ. The full variable domain, with the rest looked up from reference TRBV7-6 and TRBJ2-7, is GAGVSQSPRYKVTKRGQDVALRCDPISGHVSLYWYRQALGQGPEFLTYFNYEAQQDKSGLPNDRFSAERPEGSISTLTIQRTEQRDSAMYRCASSLEGLANEQYFGPGTRLTVT.

The table lists this clonotype with a count of one. The chain is built from TRBV7-6 and TRBJ2-7, with D possibly TRBD2 on 7 matching bases. In germline, CDR1 is SGHVS, CDR2 FNYEAQ. This CDR3 has 12 residues. Trimming took 8 bases from V and 7 from J, leaving 15 bases between them. DNA of the CDR3: TGTGCCAGCGCGAGGGGGGGGAGTGAGCAGTACGTC. This encodes CASARGGSEQYV.

CDR3 residues: CASSFRENYEQYV. In DNA, the CDR3 is TGTGCCAGCAGCTTTAGGGAAAATTACGAGCAGTACGTC. V and J are TRBV7-8 and TRBJ2-7; unclear D gene. The CDR3 covers 13 residues. Germline V gives CDR1 SGHVS, CDR2 FQNEAQ. V was shortened by 3 bases and J by 4 bases, with 10 bases between the two germline ends.

The chain combines TRBV29-1 with TRBJ1-4, with TRBD1 as a possible D gene (6 bases). Germline-derived CDR1 and CDR2 are SQVTM and ANQGSEA. V dropped 2 bases and J dropped 16 bases, with 14 bases sitting between them. The CDR3 totals 11 residues. The CDR3 bases are TGCAGCGTTGAAACAGGGAAAACTGGGTTTTTT. Residues: CSVETGKTGFF.

This clonotype was observed a handful of times. The chain uses TRBV4-3 and TRBJ2-3; D remains unclear. The germline gives CDR1 LGHNA, CDR2 YSLEER. The CDR3 length is 15 residues. The V end was cut by 4 bases, the J end by 2 bases, with 13 bases between. The CDR3, as DNA: TGCGCCAGCAGCCCCTGGACGGGCGACACAGATACGCAGTATTTT. It codes for CASSPWTGDTDTQYF.

This clonotype was seen more than once but under ten times. The rearrangement links TRBV4-1 to TRBJ2-5, with a weak D call TRBD2 (5 bases). CDR1 and CDR2 (germline): MGHRA, YSYEKL. The CDR3 extends over 15 amino acids. Trimming pared 1 base from V and 2 bases from J, leaving 11 bases between. CDR3 coding DNA: TGCGCCAGCAGCCAAGTGAGGGATCCTCAAGAGACCCAGTACTTC. This encodes CASSQVRDPQETQYF.

This clonotype has a handful of counts. This chain joins TRBV12-3 or TRBV12-4 and TRBJ1-5; D call uncertain. V lost 2 bases to trimming and J lost 0 bases, with 5 bases between them. CDR3 length: 14 amino acids. The chain's CDR3 is CASSLKDSNQPQHF. The DNA of the CDR3 is TGTGCCAGCAGTTTAAAGGATAGCAATCAGCCCCAGCATTTT.

The rearrangement joins TRBV27 to TRBJ2-3, with D possibly being TRBD2 (5 bases). CDR1 and CDR2 from the germline V gene are MNHEY and SMNVEV (reference sequence). Deletions cut 5 bases from V and 4 bases from J, with 13 bases between. The CDR3 has 14 residues. The chain's CDR3 is CASSPGFWADTQYF. The CDR3, as DNA: TGTGCCAGCAGTCCGGGATTTTGGGCAGATACGCAGTATTTT.

The gene calls are TRBV27 and TRBJ2-7; D call uncertain. This CDR3 is 14 amino acids long. Trimming shortened V by 5 bases and J by 0 bases, and 11 bases separated the two germline ends. CDR1 and CDR2 from the germline V gene are MNHEY and SMNVEV (reference sequence). CDR3 in amino acids: CASSPTNPSYEQYF. The CDR3 DNA sequence: TGTGCCAGCAGTCCTACCAACCCCTCCTACGAGCAGTACTTC.